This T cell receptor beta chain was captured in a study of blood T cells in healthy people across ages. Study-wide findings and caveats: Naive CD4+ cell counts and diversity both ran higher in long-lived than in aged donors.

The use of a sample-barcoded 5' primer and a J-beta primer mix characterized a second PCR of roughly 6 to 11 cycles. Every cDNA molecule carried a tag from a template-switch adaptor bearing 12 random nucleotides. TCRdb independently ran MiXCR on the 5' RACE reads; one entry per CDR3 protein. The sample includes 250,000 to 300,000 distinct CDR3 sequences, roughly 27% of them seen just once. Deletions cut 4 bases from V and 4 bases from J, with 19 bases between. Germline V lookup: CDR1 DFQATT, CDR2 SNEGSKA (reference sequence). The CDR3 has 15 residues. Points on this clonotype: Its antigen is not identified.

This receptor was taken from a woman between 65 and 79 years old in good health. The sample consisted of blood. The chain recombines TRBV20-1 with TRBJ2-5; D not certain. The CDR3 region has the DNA TGCAGTGCTAAGGAGTCCGGGTTTCTAGGAGAGACCCAGTACTTC. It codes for CSAKESGFLGETQYF.